These T cell receptor beta chains were read from a single sample in a study of cytomegalovirus exposure and HLA in healthy donors. Method: immunoSEQ multiplex PCR; TCRdb's copy keeps in-frame clones and lacks some. This sample yields some 160,000 clones, of which roughly nine tenths are seen a single time; approximately 0.7% belongs to the top ten. Sample: PBMCs. The receptors were sampled from a man aged 18 to 30 in good health and CMV-seronegative. The CDR3 runs from the conserved cysteine through the conserved F or W. Expanded clones get a size class; other rows say once, few or many, or leave the size out.

>.|TRBV19|TRBJ2-7
CASSMGTGGPYEQYF
>.|TRBV5-4|TRBJ2-5
CASSFSERGRAQYF
>.|TRBV11-3|TRBJ2-2
CATTPGPGELFF
>.|TRBV10-3|TRBJ2-1
CAITKGLAGEFEQFF
>.|TRBV4-1|TRBJ1-1
CASSHEDSPNTEAFF
>.|TRBV9|TRBJ2-7
CASSLTGTDLYEQYF
>.|TRBV6-4|TRBJ1-1
CASSGAGTGGNQDTEAFF
>.|TRBV7-6|TRBJ2-1
CASSYRTHLYNEQFF
>.|TRBV7-2|TRBJ2-3
CASSSRTGGATDTQYF
>.|TRBV6-1|TRBJ2-2
CASSEVGLAQNTGELFF
>.|TRBV19|TRBJ2-2
CASSIGRDTGELFF
>.|TRBV25-1|TRBJ1-6
CASSGEGLGFGSPLHF
>.|TRBV4-1|TRBJ1-4
CASSLLRSEKLFF
>.|TRBV5-1|TRBJ2-2
CASNPGHMNTGELFF
>.|TRBV9|TRBJ2-1
CASSVGILAEYNEQFF
>.|TRBV9|TRBJ2-2
CASSVDEIGELFF
>few|TRBV9|TRBJ1-2
CASRTGDYGYTF
>.|TRBV7-2|TRBJ1-3
CASSLATGTGGNTIYF
>.|TRBV4-1|TRBJ2-3
CASSDKREADTQYF
>.|TRBV5-1|TRBJ2-1
CASRFGQGNNEQFF
>.|TRBV7-2|TRBJ2-5
CASSRGTTQETQYF
>.|TRBV9|TRBJ2-1
CASSPRPDRVEQFF
>.|TRBV9|TRBJ2-2
CASSPRTGGGELFF
>.|TRBV5-6|TRBJ1-6
CASSPYRGTASPLHF
>.|TRBV18|TRBJ1-2
CASSPNRDFNYGYTF
>once|TRBV6-5|TRBJ2-1
CASSYEAGATNEQFF
>.|TRBV18|TRBJ1-2
CASSPPAETNYGYTF
>.|TRBV5-4|TRBJ2-7
CASSLTGGNYEQYF
>.|TRBV9|TRBJ2-3
CASSVASGGADTQYF
>medium-sized|TRBV6-4|TRBJ2-1
CASSDSAGGRNEQFF
>.|TRBV7-2|TRBJ2-3
CASSPSGRSTDTQYF
>.|TRBV9|TRBJ2-1
CASSGRAKLREQFF
>.|TRBV6-5|TRBJ1-1
CASNRNTEAFF
>.|TRBV4-1|TRBJ2-4
CASSQKQSRGAAKNIQYF
>.|TRBV7-9|TRBJ1-3
CASSATGNTIYF
>.|TRBV29-1|TRBJ1-3
CSVDVTGGNTIYF
>.|TRBV7-8|TRBJ2-5
CASSLRQREGRRETQYF
>.|TRBV10-3|TRBJ2-7
CAISDKGQTSFGEYF
>.|TRBV9|TRBJ2-5
CASSETHF
>.|TRBV27|TRBJ1-4
CASSPPRTGMSQKLFF
>.|TRBV19|TRBJ2-2
CASSLRDTSNTGELFF
>.|TRBV2|TRBJ1-1
CASSDLQEAFF
>.|TRBV6-5|TRBJ1-1
CASSRDREKGEAFF
>.|TRBV14|TRBJ1-2
CASSQDLQGQNTF
>.|TRBV2|TRBJ2-2
CASTSGLRTGELFF
>.|TRBV6-1|TRBJ2-4
CANYRGLGNIQYF
>.|TRBV4-1|TRBJ1-2
CASSPTDRNYGYTF
>.|TRBV18|TRBJ2-2
CASSRGQGANTGELFF